This T cell receptor beta chain was found in a study of cytotoxic CD8 clonotypes in ibrutinib-treated CLL (TCRdb year 2021). General notes on the study: In this cohort, some 14 patients were treatment-naive and approximately ten were relapsed/refractory, while about 17 had unmutated IGHV. Of the 86 participants in the trial, roughly 26 had longitudinal samples available. Partial responses were observed in some 24 patients and complete responses in 2; after a median follow-up of 68 months, remission was maintained in roughly 15 patients and progression was observed in approximately twelve. Cryopreserved peripheral blood mononuclear cells were collected at three points: before therapy, at response, and at either sustained remission or disease progression. Samples at response were collected after a median of around twelve months of treatment, with a range of about 6 to 36 months. Every sample from remission and from progressive disease was obtained while the patients were still on ibrutinib. On average, each sample yielded 255,043 productive templates and under 95,000 productive rearrangements.

The investigation overall reported the following: An increase in clonality was observed at ibrutinib response, with clonality remaining stable during sustained remission and falling back toward baseline at progression. Public clonotypes were rare and either shrank or stayed stable during treatment, and the rise in clonality at ibrutinib response reflected expansion of private clonotypes. At baseline, clonality was higher than in age-matched healthy donors and showed a strong correlation with circulating CD8+ T-cell counts. Sampling times were not matched between patients in sustained remission and patients whose disease was progressing, and lymph node repertoires were not examined.

A MiSeq instrument was used for deep resolution sequencing, which targeted depths ranging from 1 in 1 million up to 1 in 200,000 T cells, with coverage averaging 10x for each clonotype. TCR beta libraries were generated with the immunoSEQ hsTCRB Kit. Turning to the authors' computational methods: ImmunoSEQ Data Assistant and ImmunoSEQ Analyzer were used for data analysis, and V, D and J genes were assigned according to IMGT definitions. Clonality, which ranges from 0 to 1, was calculated as one minus the normalized Shannon entropy of productive rearrangement frequencies. Only overrepresented clonotypes making up at least 0.05% of each patient's repertoire were included in the public clonotype analysis. About a dozen repertoires from age-matched healthy donors, obtained from immuneACCESS, served as clonality controls. TCRdb stores this immuneACCESS table with in-frame sequences only. Part of the clones is absent; in the studies checked, under half of the shortfall reflects unresolved V genes, and no reason is known for the rest. That table furnishes V, J and clone size, whereas the DNA furnished D and trimming. Within this sample are some 93,000 clones, with around 73% of them counted one time only. About 33% of the sample is held by the ten biggest clonotypes.

The time point label of this sample denotes: more than 10 months on ibrutinib. For TCR beta library preparation, 1.5 to 2 micrograms of genomic DNA were isolated from cryopreserved PBMCs. High-throughput TCR beta sequencing was performed on longitudinal blood samples from CLL patients receiving ibrutinib monotherapy. The patients took part in an open-label, single-center phase 2 trial of ibrutinib monotherapy. This clone was seen repeatedly, ten times or more. Its antigen has not been determined. Qualities for individual bases were not recorded, and no much larger clone is one base off. V gives up 8 bases and J gives up 1 base, and the segment between their germline ends measures 20 bases. The germline V gene specifies MRHNA as CDR1 and SNTAGT as CDR2. The CDR3 measures 16 amino acids from cysteine to phenylalanine. The entry retains the CDR3 DNA only, 48 bases that are in frame from base 1.

This TCR derives from a human donor with chronic lymphocytic leukemia. The sample in question was PBMCs, obtained after 12 months of ibrutinib treatment. Recombination linked TRBV6-4 to TRBJ2-5; the D element might be TRBD1 or TRBD2, as each aligns at 5 bases. The CDR3 protein sequence reads: CASGAGPGTAQETQYF. The DNA sequence is given as TGTGCCAGCGGAGCCGGCCCCGGGACGGCCCAAGAGACCCAGTACTTC.